This TCR beta chain was identified in a study of metastatic and nonmetastatic thyroid tumors. MiXCR reprocessed the PCR reads for TCRdb. The sample records tens of thousands of clones, about 24% being singletons. CDR3 length equals 15 residues. Losses at the gene ends were 4 bases for V and 5 bases for J; bases not matched to a gene: 3. Germline V CDR1 and CDR2: SNHLY, FYNNEI. In this sample, this clone turned up many times. Ahead of thyroid surgery, no patient had received treatment of any kind. The J gene is TRBJ2-5, the V gene TRBV2; TRBD2 matches 14 bases. Sequenced material: tumor tissue. The TCR was taken from a male donor with papillary thyroid cancer or a benign thyroid nodule (not recorded which). Some clones in this sample may be carry-over from other donors' samples. In DNA, the CDR3 is TGTGCCAGCAGTGGGACTAGCGGGAGGTTGGAGACCCAGTACTTC. Translation gives CASSGTSGRLETQYF.